A selection of T cell receptor beta chains follows, all from one sample in a study of blood T cell repertoires in COVID-19. Clones were read by immunoSEQ multiplex PCR, and TCRdb kept only the in-frame ones, dropping some. The sample contains some 350,000 clones, around 80% of which appear only once. Sequences were obtained from peripheral blood. The receptor set was obtained from a man under 40 with active or convalescent COVID-19. CDR3s include the opening cysteine and the closing phenylalanine or tryptophan. The order of the fields is D gene, V gene, J gene, clone size, CDR3 protein, CDR3 DNA. A D gene is named only where the DNA matches it firmly. Clone sizes are given selectively: once, few, many, or a class where the clone is expanded.

.	TRBV29-1	TRBJ1-1	.	CSVGAGTNTEAFF	TGCAGCGTTGGAGCGGGGACGAACACTGAAGCTTTCTTT
.	TRBV28	TRBJ1-1	.	CASTLSPNTEAFF	TGTGCCAGCACCTTGTCTCCGAACACTGAAGCTTTCTTT
.	TRBV12-5	TRBJ2-2	.	CASGLALGGYNTGELFF	TGTGCTAGTGGTTTGGCCCTCGGGGGTTATAACACCGGGGAGCTGTTTTTT
TRBD1	TRBV19	TRBJ1-6	.	CASHDRGISPLHF	TGTGCCAGTCACGACAGGGGCATTTCACCCCTCCACTTT
TRBD2	TRBV4-3	TRBJ2-1	.	CASSQAQLAGLYNEQFF	TGCGCCAGCAGCCAAGCCCAGTTAGCGGGCCTGTACAATGAGCAGTTCTTC
.	TRBV5-1	TRBJ1-3	few	CASSLDGSSGNTIYF	TGCGCCAGCAGCTTAGACGGGAGCTCTGGAAACACCATATATTTT
.	TRBV19	TRBJ1-4	.	CASSIRSGAIGTTNEKLFF	TGTGCCAGTAGTATAAGGTCAGGGGCAATAGGGACAACTAATGAAAAACTGTTTTTT
.	TRBV5-4	TRBJ1-4	.	CASSFGQEKLFF	TGTGCCAGCAGCTTCGGACAGGAAAAACTGTTTTTT
TRBD1	TRBV9	TRBJ2-7	.	CASSLRPDDRGHEQYF	TGTGCCAGCAGCCTCCGCCCGGACGACAGGGGCCACGAGCAGTACTTC
.	TRBV4-2	TRBJ2-7	.	CASSQAGLSSYEQYF	TGTGCCAGCAGCCAAGCCGGACTGAGCTCCTACGAGCAGTACTTC
.	TRBV7-8	TRBJ1-2	once	CASSQRGGSHGYTF	TGTGCCAGCAGCCAGCGGGGGGGATCACACGGCTACACCTTC
TRBD1	TRBV18	TRBJ1-1	.	CASSSGGREAFF	TGTGCCAGCTCATCAGGGGGTAGGGAAGCTTTCTTT
TRBD2	TRBV10-3	TRBJ2-1	.	CAISAGTSANNEQFF	TGTGCCATCAGCGCCGGGACTAGCGCTAACAATGAGCAGTTCTTC
TRBD2	TRBV30	TRBJ2-2	.	CAWSEIAGGKGGELFF	TGTGCCTGGAGCGAAATAGCGGGAGGCAAAGGCGGGGAGCTGTTTTTT
.	TRBV30	TRBJ1-1	.	CAWSSRGGSWAFF	TGTGCCTGGAGCTCGCGGGGGGGAAGTTGGGCTTTCTTT
TRBD1	TRBV4-1	TRBJ1-5	.	CASSQTPGQGASNQPQHF	TGCGCCAGCAGCCAAACCCCGGGACAGGGAGCGAGCAATCAGCCCCAGCATTTT
.	TRBV5-1	TRBJ1-1	.	CASSLGGGTAEAFF	TGCGCCAGCAGCTTGGGAGGTGGTACTGCTGAAGCTTTCTTT
TRBD2	TRBV2	TRBJ2-7	.	CASRRGEGLPRDEQYF	TGTGCCAGCAGACGGGGGGAGGGACTCCCCCGGGACGAGCAGTACTTC
.	TRBV7-9	TRBJ2-2	.	CASSPTRGGELFF	TGTGCCAGCAGCCCGACTAGAGGCGGGGAGCTGTTTTTT
.	TRBV4-2	TRBJ2-7	.	CASSSGFGEQYF	TGTGCCAGCAGCTCCGGTTTCGGCGAGCAGTACTTC
TRBD1	TRBV27	TRBJ2-1	.	CASSPGQGMVEQFF	TGTGCCAGCAGCCCGGGACAGGGAATGGTTGAGCAGTTCTTC
.	TRBV19	TRBJ2-5	.	CASSMLGQEGQYF	TGTGCCAGTAGTATGCTCGGACAGGAGGGCCAGTACTTC
TRBD1	TRBV7-2	TRBJ1-6	.	CASSLGGQGGSPLHF	TGTGCCAGCAGCTTAGGGGGCCAGGGGGGTTCACCCCTCCACTTT
.	TRBV7-9	TRBJ2-6	few	CASSPQPDRGANVLTF	TGTGCCAGCAGCCCCCAACCTGACAGGGGGGCCAACGTCCTGACTTTC
.	TRBV19	TRBJ2-5	.	CASSLRGETQYF	TGTGCCAGTAGTCTCCGGGGGGAGACCCAGTACTTC
TRBD2	TRBV6-6	TRBJ2-7	.	CASSPLAGVQSSYEQYF	TGTGCCAGCAGTCCACTAGCGGGGGTTCAAAGTTCCTACGAGCAGTACTTC
.	TRBV5-1	TRBJ1-6	.	CASSSSGAPPLHF	TGCGCCAGCAGCTCAAGTGGGGCGCCACCCCTCCACTTT
TRBD1	TRBV19	TRBJ1-6	many	CAMPGQGRSPLHF	TGTGCCATGCCCGGACAGGGAAGGTCGCCCCTCCACTTT
TRBD1	TRBV7-3	TRBJ1-5	once	CASSFDRDQPQHF	TGTGCCAGCAGCTTCGACAGGGATCAGCCCCAGCATTTT
.	TRBV9	TRBJ1-3	.	CASSGYGDTIYF	TGTGCCAGCAGCGGCTACGGGGACACCATATATTTT
.	TRBV25-1	TRBJ2-7	.	CASTSAGLGEQYF	TGTGCCAGCACCTCCGCGGGACTTGGGGAGCAGTACTTC
TRBD2	TRBV5-1	TRBJ2-1	.	CASSPSRTSGYNEQFF	TGCGCCAGCAGCCCGTCCCGGACTAGCGGATACAATGAGCAGTTCTTC
.	TRBV7-9	TRBJ2-3	few	CASSPRLRGSKGTDTQYF	TGTGCCAGCAGCCCACGTCTTAGGGGGAGTAAGGGCACAGATACGCAGTATTTT
TRBD1	TRBV30	TRBJ2-7	.	CAWSFQGAYEQYF	TGTGCCTGGAGTTTCCAGGGGGCCTACGAGCAGTACTTC
TRBD2	TRBV25-1	TRBJ2-1	once	CASSGLAVSYNEQFF	TGTGCCAGCAGTGGACTAGCGGTCTCCTACAATGAGCAGTTCTTC
.	TRBV7-9	TRBJ1-1	.	CASSQGGNTEAFF	TGTGCCAGCAGCCAAGGGGGGAACACTGAAGCTTTCTTT
TRBD1	TRBV3-1/TRBV3-2	TRBJ1-2	.	CASSQNVRGTYGYTF	TGTGCCAGCAGCCAAAACGTCAGGGGGACGTATGGCTACACCTTC
.	TRBV5-4	TRBJ2-5	.	CASRGGSGQETQYF	TGTGCCAGCAGGGGGGGAAGCGGCCAAGAGACCCAGTACTTC
.	TRBV28	TRBJ1-5	.	CASSFGQNQPQHF	TGTGCCAGCAGTTTCGGACAGAATCAGCCCCAGCATTTT
.	TRBV7-2	TRBJ1-1	.	CASSFQGNTEAFF	TGTGCCAGCAGCTTTCAGGGGAACACTGAAGCTTTCTTT
.	TRBV7-2	TRBJ2-1	few	CASSRGPENEQFF	TGTGCCAGCAGCAGGGGCCCGGAGAATGAGCAGTTCTTC
.	TRBV7-9	TRBJ2-7	.	CASRPILAEHYEQYF	TGTGCCAGCAGGCCCATACTAGCAGAACACTACGAGCAGTACTTC
.	TRBV3-1/TRBV3-2	TRBJ2-2	.	CASSYRNLGTGELFF	TGTGCCAGCAGCTACAGAAATTTAGGAACCGGGGAGCTGTTTTTT
TRBD2	TRBV30	TRBJ2-3	.	CAWSRLAFDTDTQYF	TGTGCCTGGAGCCGACTAGCGTTCGACACAGATACGCAGTATTTT
.	TRBV7-2	TRBJ1-1	.	CASSLWSRTEAFF	TGTGCCAGCAGCTTATGGAGTAGAACTGAAGCTTTCTTT
TRBD2	TRBV6-2/TRBV6-3	TRBJ2-1	.	CASSWTSGGAPYNEQFF	TGTGCCAGCAGTTGGACTAGCGGGGGCGCCCCCTACAATGAGCAGTTCTTC